These 4 T cell receptor beta chains share one sample of origin, sequenced in a study of T-cell memory formation after mild COVID-19. TCRdb fed the 5' RACE reads into MiXCR, producing one record per CDR3 protein. The data contain 450,000 to 650,000 distinct CDR3 sequences, about 20% of them singletons. Sequencing used PBMCs or a T cell subset sorted from them (not recorded which). These receptors all stem from an adult woman who had mild COVID-19 (a few samples of this study predate the infection). Cell type and time point are not known.

The V gene is TRBV7-2, the J gene TRBJ1-1; unclear D gene. Germline values: CDR1 SGHTA, CDR2 FQGNSA. Trimming shortened V by 3 bases and J by 3 bases, and 8 bases separated the two germline ends. The CDR3 is 13 amino acids. The DNA for the CDR3 is TGTGCCAGCAGCTTGTACCAATACACTGAAGCTTTCTTT. Its protein is CASSLYQYTEAFF.

This chain links TRBV5-1 with TRBJ2-7; 7 bases line up with TRBD1. The CDR3 is made up of 14 amino acids. In germline, CDR1 is SGHRS, CDR2 YFSETQ. V gave up 4 bases and J gave up 3 bases; unmatched junction bases: 7. CDR3 in amino acids: CASSQPGQSYEQYF. CDR3 DNA: TGCGCCAGCAGCCAACCGGGACAGAGCTACGAGCAGTACTTC.

V and J are TRBV7-6 and TRBJ2-7; 11 bases align to TRBD2. Trimming at V came to 4 bases and at J to 5 bases, leaving 16 bases not matched to a gene. The CDR3 consists of 18 residues. Germline V CDR1 and CDR2: SGHVS, FNYEAQ. The CDR3 region is CASSSPRTSGSLPHEQYF. The CDR3 bases are TGTGCCAGCAGCTCGCCTCGGACTAGCGGGTCCCTTCCTCACGAGCAGTACTTC.

The chain couples TRBV12-3 or TRBV12-4 to TRBJ2-3; TRBD1 is a possible D gene (5 bases). Trimming took off 4 bases at V and 0 bases at J, with 11 bases between the two ends. The CDR3 is made up of 15 amino acids. The CDR3 spells CASSWGRVSTDTQYF. The CDR3 nucleotides read TGTGCCAGCAGTTGGGGCAGGGTTAGCACAGATACGCAGTATTTT.